This T cell receptor (beta chain) emerged from a study of blood T cell repertoires in COVID-19. In the study overall: Samples taken during acute and convalescent COVID-19 were collected in the United States, Italy and Spain.

The protocol was immunoSEQ multiplex PCR, while the TCRdb copy is restricted to in-frame clones and leaves out a portion. Here the sample spans 180,000 or so clones, around nine tenths being singletons. This CDR3 spans 15 amino acids. Per germline, CDR1 SGHNT and CDR2 YYREEE (reference sequence). Trimming removed 0 bases from V and 0 bases from J, with 7 bases in between. The chain joins TRBV5-4 to TRBJ2-1, with D unresolved. Sequencing was performed on PBMCs or T cells enriched from blood (not recorded which). This clonotype was sampled from a young woman who had recovered from COVID-19. CDR3 residues: CASSLGSPSYNEQFF. Written as DNA, the CDR3 is TGTGCCAGCAGCTTGGGGAGTCCCTCCTACAATGAGCAGTTCTTC.